This T cell receptor beta chain was obtained from a study of T cells in Graves' hyperthyroidism and ophthalmopathy. Across the whole study: Blood was drawn when the patient was first diagnosed and still untreated.

There were TCR beta CDR3 regions amplified from RNA transcripts. HTBI primers were the set used in a first-round RT-PCR of the TCR CDR3. TCRdb processed the multiplex PCR reads anew with MiXCR; each CDR3 protein has one entry. The table lists fewer than 650,000 distinct CDR3 sequences, 14% of them singletons. V shed 5 bases and J shed 0 bases, with 11 bases lying between them. The CDR3 length is 14 residues. Looked up from germline, CDR1 is DFQATT and CDR2 is SNEGSKA (reference sequence). As concerns this clonotype: Since a much larger clone is just one base distant, this may be a read error.

Uncontrolled infections, other autoimmune diseases, pregnancy or lactation led to exclusion of patients. Thyroid ultrasound and orbital computed tomography, with clinical symptoms and serum thyroxine and TRAb, informed diagnoses. The material sequenced was blood. This rearrangement joins TRBV20-1 to TRBJ2-1; D perhaps matches TRBD2 (6 bases). This TCR came from a woman under 30 with Graves' ophthalmopathy. In nucleotides, the CDR3 is TGCAGTGCTGGGTGGACTACCTCCTACAATGAGCAGTTCTTC. This sequence encodes CSAGWTTSYNEQFF.